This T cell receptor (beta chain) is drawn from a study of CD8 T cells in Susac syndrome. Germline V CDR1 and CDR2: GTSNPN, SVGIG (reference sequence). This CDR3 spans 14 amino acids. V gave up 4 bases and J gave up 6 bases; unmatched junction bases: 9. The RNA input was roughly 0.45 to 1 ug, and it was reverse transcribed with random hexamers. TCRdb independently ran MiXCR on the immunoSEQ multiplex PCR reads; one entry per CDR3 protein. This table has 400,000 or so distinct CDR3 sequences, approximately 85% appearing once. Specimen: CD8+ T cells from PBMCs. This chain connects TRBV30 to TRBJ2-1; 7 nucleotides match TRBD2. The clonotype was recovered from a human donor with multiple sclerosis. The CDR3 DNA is TGTGCCTGGACCCACGGGGGGTTTGGCAATGAGCAGTTCTTC. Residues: CAWTHGGFGNEQFF. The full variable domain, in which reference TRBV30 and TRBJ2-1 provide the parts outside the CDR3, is SQTIHQWPATLVQPVGSPLSLECTVEGTSNPNLYWYRQAAGRGLQLLFYSVGIGQISSEVPQNLSASRPQDRQFILSSKKLLLSDSGFYLCAWTHGGFGNEQFFGPGTRLTVL.